This TCR beta chain derives from a study of T cells in Graves' hyperthyroidism and ophthalmopathy. Study conclusions and caveats: Ophthalmopathy was distinguished from stable hyperthyroidism by 13 V-J signatures.

CDR1 is SGHRS, CDR2 YFSETQ, per germline. V was clipped by 0 bases and J by 0 bases, with 4 bases between them. This CDR3 is built from 14 residues. This clonotype has more than one count but fewer than ten. Its antigen is unknown. It was RNA transcripts that yielded the amplified TCR beta CDR3 regions. A first-round RT-PCR of the TCR CDR3 used the HTBI primer set. TCRdb recomputed calls from the multiplex PCR reads with MiXCR, one row per CDR3 protein. The sample yields 500,000 to 600,000 distinct CDR3 sequences, approximately 16% seen once. This clonotype originated in a woman aged 18-29 years with Graves' hyperthyroidism. The rearrangement joins TRBV5-1 to TRBJ1-3, with no clear D. The material sequenced was blood. The CDR3 nucleotides read TGCGCCAGCAGCTTGGAGCCCTCTGGAAACACCATATATTTT. It encodes CASSLEPSGNTIYF. Drawing the rest from reference TRBV5-1 and TRBJ1-3, the complete variable domain is KAGVTQTPRYLIKTRGQQVTLSCSPISGHRSVSWYQQTPGQGLQFLFEYFSETQRNKGNFPGRFSGRQFSNSRSEMNVSTLELGDSALYLCASSLEPSGNTIYFGEGSWLTVV.